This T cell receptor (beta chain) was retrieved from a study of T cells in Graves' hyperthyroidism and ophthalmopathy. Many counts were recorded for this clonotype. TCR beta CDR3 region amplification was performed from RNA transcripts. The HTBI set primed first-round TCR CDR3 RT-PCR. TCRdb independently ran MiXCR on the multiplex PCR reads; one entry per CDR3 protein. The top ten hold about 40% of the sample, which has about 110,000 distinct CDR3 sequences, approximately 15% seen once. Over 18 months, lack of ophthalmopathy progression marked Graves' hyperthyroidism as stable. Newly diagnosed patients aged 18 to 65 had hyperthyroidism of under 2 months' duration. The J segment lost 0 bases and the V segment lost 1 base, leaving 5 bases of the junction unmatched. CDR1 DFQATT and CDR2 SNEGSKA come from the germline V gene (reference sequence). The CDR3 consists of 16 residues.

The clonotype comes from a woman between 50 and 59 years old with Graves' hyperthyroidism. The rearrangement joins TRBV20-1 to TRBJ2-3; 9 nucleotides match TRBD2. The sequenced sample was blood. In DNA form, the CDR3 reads TGCAGTGCTAGAGGGCGGCTAGCGGGAAGCACAGATACGCAGTATTTT. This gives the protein CSARGRLAGSTDTQYF.